The TCR beta chain under discussion was sequenced for a study of CD8 T cells in ankylosing spondylitis. Study results and limitations: With a CD8+ phenotype, disease-linked clones were relatively rare in peripheral blood. Enrichment of disease-linked clones was reportedly significant in matched ankylosing spondylitis synovial fluid.

Trimming at V came to 0 bases and at J to 6 bases, leaving 8 bases not matched to a gene. Germline V CDR1 and CDR2: SGHDT, YYEEEE. CDR3 length: 16 residues. This clonotype was found a few times. Its specificity is not known. One entry per CDR3 protein, called by TCRdb with MiXCR from the 5' RACE reads. This table holds 250,000 to 400,000 distinct CDR3 sequences, around a tenth found once. The V and J genes are TRBV5-6 and TRBJ1-1; 10 nucleotides line up with TRBD1. The receptor was derived from a female donor with ankylosing spondylitis or in good health (not recorded which). Material: blood, either unsorted or a sorted T cell fraction (not recorded which). The CDR3 sequence: CASSLELGTGVPEAFF. DNA for the CDR3: TGTGCCAGCAGCTTGGAGTTGGGGACAGGGGTCCCTGAAGCTTTCTTT.